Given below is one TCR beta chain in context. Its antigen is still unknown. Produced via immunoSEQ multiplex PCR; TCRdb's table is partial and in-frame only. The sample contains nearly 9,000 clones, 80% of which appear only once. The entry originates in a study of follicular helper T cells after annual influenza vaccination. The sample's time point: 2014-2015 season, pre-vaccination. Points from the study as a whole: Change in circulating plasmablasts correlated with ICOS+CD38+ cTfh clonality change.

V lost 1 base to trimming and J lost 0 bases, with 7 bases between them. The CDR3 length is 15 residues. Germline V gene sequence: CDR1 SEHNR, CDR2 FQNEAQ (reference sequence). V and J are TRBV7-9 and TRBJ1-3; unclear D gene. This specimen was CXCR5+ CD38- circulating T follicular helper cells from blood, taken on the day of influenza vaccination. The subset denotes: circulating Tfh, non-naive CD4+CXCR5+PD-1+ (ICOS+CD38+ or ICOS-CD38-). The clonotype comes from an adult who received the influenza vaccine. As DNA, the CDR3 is TGTGCCAGCAGCTTAGAGGGATTCTCTGGAAACACCATATATTTT. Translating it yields CASSLEGFSGNTIYF.